This TCR beta chain emerged from a study of T-cell reconstitution after alpha-beta-depleted transplantation in children. CDR1 SGHTA and CDR2 FQGTGA come from the germline V gene. The CDR3 runs to 15 residues. Trimming took 5 bases from V and 7 from J; bases not matched to a gene: 13. Preparing the TCRbeta library involved the use of unique molecular identifiers. Using its own MiXCR run on the PCR reads, TCRdb lists one record per CDR3 protein. The data show roughly 590,000 distinct CDR3 sequences, approximately 16% seen once. Sequencing was performed on PBMCs from the stem cell graft donor, taken from the stem cell graft. The V and J genes are TRBV7-3 and TRBJ1-1, with 7 bases identical to TRBD1. The clonotype comes from a human donor who donated a stem cell graft to a child with acute myeloid leukemia. CDR3 DNA: TGTGCCAGCAGCGCCCAGACAGGGAGGTCTGGTGAAGCTTTCTTT. Amino acid sequence: CASSAQTGRSGEAFF. The full variable domain, completed using reference TRBV7-3 and TRBJ1-1, is GAGVSQTPSNKVTEKGKYVELRCDPISGHTALYWYRQSLGQGPEFLIYFQGTGAADDSGLPNDRFFAVRPEGSVSTLKIQRTERGDSAVYLCASSAQTGRSGEAFFGQGTRLTVV.